The 29 T cell receptor beta chains listed next were all sequenced from one sample in a study of shared clonotypes between healthy human individuals. Repertoires were generated with immunoSEQ multiplex PCR, while TCRdb's copy carries only in-frame clones and drops some. This table has 1,400,000 or so clones, approximately 98.5% appearing once. Sequencing input: naive CD4+ T cells sorted from blood. The subset denotes: CD45RA+ positively selected. These receptor sequences come from a man younger than 45 in good health.

The rearrangement uses TRBV20-1 and TRBJ1-2; 7 nucleotides line up with TRBD1. Trimming at V came to 7 bases and at J to 7 bases, leaving 6 bases not matched to a gene. Per germline, CDR1 DFQATT and CDR2 SNEGSKA (reference sequence). This CDR3 contains 11 residues. The CDR3 region has the DNA TGCAGTGTGCCGGGACAGACTGGCTACACCTTC. As protein: CSVPGQTGYTF.

This sequence joins TRBV7-9 and TRBJ1-5; 8 nucleotides line up with TRBD1. CDR3 length: 15 residues. The trim removed 5 bases at V and 1 base at J, leaving 4 bases unmatched. Germline V gives CDR1 SEHNR, CDR2 FQNEAQ (reference sequence). In DNA, the CDR3 is TGTGCCAGCAGCGAGACAGGGGTGAGCAATCAGCCCCAGCATTTT. Translated: CASSETGVSNQPQHF. Full variable domain (missing parts from reference TRBV7-9 and TRBJ1-5): DTGVSQNPRHKITKRGQNVTFRCDPISEHNRLYWYRQTLGQGPEFLTYFQNEAQLEKSRLLSDRFSAERPKGSFSTLEIQRTEQGDSAMYLCASSETGVSNQPQHFGDGTRLSIL.

This clone was seen once. This sequence joins TRBV7-2 and TRBJ1-1; D uncertain. The germline V gene has CDR1 SGHTA and CDR2 FQGNSA. This CDR3 comprises 13 residues. Trimming cost V 3 bases and J 4 bases, with 9 bases left between them. In DNA, the CDR3 is TGTGCCAGCAGCTTTTCGGTCCCCACTGAAGCTTTCTTT. Amino acid sequence: CASSFSVPTEAFF.

The gene calls are TRBV11-3 and TRBJ2-6, with 9 nucleotides matching TRBD1. The CDR3 sequence is 19 residues long. The ends lost 5 bases at V and 4 bases at J; junction bases unmatched: 15. The germline V gene encodes CDR1 SGHNT and CDR2 YENEEA. The CDR3 DNA follows: TGTGCCAGCAGCCAATGGGGACAGGGTTCCCTCTCCGGGGCCAACGTCCTGACTTTC. Translation gives CASSQWGQGSLSGANVLTF.

The chain's CDR3 is CASSLSLAGGVRTQYF. The CDR3 bases are TGTGCCAGCAGCTTATCTCTAGCGGGAGGGGTCCGTACGCAGTATTTT. The chain uses TRBV7-3 and TRBJ2-3; TRBD2 matches at 12 bases. V lost 2 bases, J lost 8 bases, and 8 bases stayed unmatched. The CDR3 sequence is 16 residues long. Germline V lookup: CDR1 SGHTA, CDR2 FQGTGA.

V and J are TRBV27 and TRBJ1-5; D not certain. CDR1 and CDR2 (germline): MNHEY, SMNVEV (reference sequence). The length of the CDR3 is 15 residues. Trimming removed 2 bases at V and 5 bases at J, with 13 bases between. This CDR3 is CASSLRVQADQPQHF. CDR3 nucleotide sequence: TGTGCCAGCAGTTTACGGGTGCAGGCGGATCAGCCCCAGCATTTT.

This clone was detected only once. This rearrangement joins TRBV4-2 to TRBJ2-1, with 13 bases that match TRBD2. Losses at the gene ends were 4 bases for V and 3 bases for J; bases not matched to a gene: 3. This CDR3 has 16 amino acids. Germline V gene lookup returns CDR1 LGHNA and CDR2 YNFKEQ. The CDR3 sequence: CASSPWTSGSYNEQFF. In nucleotides, the CDR3 is TGTGCCAGCAGCCCTTGGACTAGCGGGAGCTACAATGAGCAGTTCTTC.

The rearrangement joins TRBV10-3 to TRBJ2-7; 9 nucleotides align to TRBD1. Germline-derived CDR1 and CDR2 are ENHRY and SYGVKD. This CDR3 spans 12 amino acids. Unmatched junction bases numbered 2, after V lost 6 bases and J lost 5 bases. For the CDR3, the DNA is TGTGCCATCAGGGACAGGGGCGACGAGCAGTACTTC. Residues: CAIRDRGDEQYF.

The V call is TRBV4-1, the J call TRBJ1-4; possible D gene TRBD1, 6 bases. The V gene's germline CDR1 is MGHRA and CDR2 YSYEKL. V lost 5 bases, J lost 7 bases, and 20 bases lay in between. This CDR3 is built from 16 residues. CDR3: CASSTRAGGGGEKLFF. The CDR3 DNA reads TGCGCCAGCAGCACCCGCGCCGGGGGCGGCGGTGAAAAACTGTTTTTT.

A remark on this clone: The junction does not match germline at one end; this may be a read error. V usage is TRBV15 and J usage is TRBJ2-6, with D unresolved. The CDR3 runs to 16 residues. Germline CDR1 reads LNHNV; CDR2 reads YYDKDF (reference sequence). The CDR3 DNA reads as TGTGCCACCAGCGGAGACTTAGCCTCTGGGGCCAACGTCCTGACTTTC. It specifies CATSGDLASGANVLTF.

The chain couples TRBV28 to TRBJ2-1; TRBD1 matches at 9 bases. The CDR3 runs to 15 residues. Unmatched junction bases numbered 11, after V lost 8 bases and J lost 6 bases. Germline CDR1 reads MDHEN; CDR2 reads SYDVKM. CDR3 region: CASSIRDRVRNEQFF. Written as DNA, the CDR3 is TGTGCCAGCTCAATCCGGGACAGGGTGCGCAATGAGCAGTTCTTC.

The chain couples TRBV7-3 to TRBJ2-6; 9 positions agree with TRBD1. The ends lost 4 bases at V and 1 base at J; junction bases unmatched: 5. Looked up from germline, CDR1 is SGHTA and CDR2 is FQGTGA. The length of the CDR3 is 17 residues. The CDR3 is CASSSGQGRSGANVLTF. For the CDR3, the DNA is TGTGCCAGCAGCTCGGGACAGGGAAGATCTGGGGCCAACGTCCTGACTTTC.

The V call is TRBV10-3, the J call TRBJ2-7; D gene unclear. V lost 3 bases, J lost 5 bases, and 8 bases lay in between. The germline CDR1 and CDR2 sequences are ENHRY and SYGVKD. This CDR3 is 12 amino acids long. CDR3 amino acids: CAISELVDEQYF. In DNA, the CDR3 is TGTGCCATCAGTGAACTCGTCGACGAGCAGTACTTC.

The chain combines TRBV27 with TRBJ2-1; possible D gene TRBD2, 7 bases. Between the trimmed V and J ends, which lost 6 bases and 8 bases, there was a span of 14 bases. Per the germline V gene, CDR1 is MNHEY and CDR2 is SMNVEV (reference sequence). CDR3 length equals 13 residues. CDR3 in DNA: TGTGCCAGCAGAGTCAGCGGGACATATGAGCAGTTCTTC. It encodes CASRVSGTYEQFF.

The rearrangement uses TRBV2 and TRBJ1-5; D unresolved. This CDR3 has 12 residues. Germline V gene lookup returns CDR1 SNHLY and CDR2 FYNNEI. V was trimmed by 0 bases and J by 14 bases, leaving 11 bases between them. CDR3 region: CASSEAGPPEHF. The CDR3 DNA follows: TGTGCCAGCAGTGAAGCCGGGCCCCCAGAGCATTTT.

The chain links TRBV2 to TRBJ2-7; tentative D call: TRBD1 (5 bases). The CDR3 length is 14 residues. The germline V gene encodes CDR1 SNHLY and CDR2 FYNNEI. V lost 1 base, J lost 1 base, and 8 bases lay in between. The CDR3 sequence is CASSEEQGSYEQYF. Written as DNA, the CDR3 is TGTGCCAGCAGTGAAGAGCAGGGATCCTACGAGCAGTACTTC.

CDR3 sequence (DNA): TGTGCCAGCAGCTCACGGACTAGCGGGAGTCACCGCCAAGAGACCCAGTACTTC. Protein: CASSSRTSGSHRQETQYF. The chain has TRBV5-4 and TRBJ2-5, with 13 nucleotides matching TRBD2. The germline V gene encodes CDR1 SGHNT and CDR2 YYREEE (reference sequence). Trimming removed 3 bases from V and 1 base from J; junction bases left unmatched: 9. This CDR3 is built from 18 residues.

This chain connects TRBV14 to TRBJ2-7, with D possibly called TRBD1 or TRBD2 (5 bases each). Germline CDR1 and CDR2: SGHDN and FVKESK. This CDR3 has 16 amino acids. The V and J ends lost 3 bases and 4 bases respectively, with 19 bases between them. CDR3 protein: CASSQGTRGPFYEQYF. The CDR3 DNA reads as TGTGCCAGCAGCCAGGGGACGAGGGGCCCGTTTTACGAGCAGTACTTC.

The chain carries TRBV15 and TRBJ2-5; TRBD1 aligns across 7 bases. The CDR3 contains 16 residues. V was pared by 1 base and J by 5 bases, with 10 bases of the junction left unmatched. CDR1 is LNHNV, CDR2 YYDKDF, per germline (reference sequence). Here the CDR3 reads CATSRARGQSGETQYF. DNA for the CDR3: TGTGCCACCAGCAGAGCACGGGGACAGTCGGGGGAGACCCAGTACTTC.

The genes are TRBV7-3 and TRBJ1-2; TRBD1 matches 7 bases. Germline V gene data show CDR1 as SGHTA and CDR2 as FQGTGA. The V gene end was trimmed by 4 bases and the J gene end by 2 bases; junction bases not matched to a gene: 1. The CDR3 has 13 residues. Written as DNA, the CDR3 is TGTGCCAGCAGCTCGACAGGGAACTATGGCTACACCTTC. It yields the protein CASSSTGNYGYTF.

This chain joins TRBV5-1 and TRBJ2-3, with 8 positions matching TRBD1. This CDR3 region has 19 residues. Germline-derived CDR1 and CDR2 are SGHRS and YFSETQ. Trimming took 3 bases from V and 1 from J; bases not matched to a gene: 16. The CDR3: CASSSLAKPMTGGTDTQYF. CDR3 nucleotides: TGCGCCAGCAGCTCCCTGGCGAAGCCCATGACAGGGGGCACAGATACGCAGTATTTT.

This chain connects TRBV7-2 to TRBJ1-4; D uncertain. The V end lost 3 bases, the J end lost 5 bases, and 10 bases lay between the germline ends. Looked up from germline, CDR1 is SGHTA and CDR2 is FQGNSA. The CDR3 length is 14 residues. In DNA form, the CDR3 reads TGTGCCAGCAGCTTTCTGGGGATCAATGAAAAACTGTTTTTT. It yields the protein CASSFLGINEKLFF.

V and J are TRBV7-2 and TRBJ2-1, with 11 bases fitting TRBD2. V dropped 5 bases and J dropped 4; count of bases not matched to a gene: 10. This CDR3 comprises 17 residues. Germline CDR1 SGHTA, CDR2 FQGNSA. The CDR3 loop reads CASSQRGTSGLYNEQFF. DNA for the CDR3: TGTGCCAGCAGCCAACGCGGGACTAGCGGCCTATACAATGAGCAGTTCTTC.

V gene TRBV25-1 combines with J gene TRBJ1-1; no reliable D call. Germline loops: CDR1 MGHDK, CDR2 SYGVNS. The CDR3 loop spans 13 amino acids. Trimming cost V 6 bases and J 1 base, with 9 bases left between them. This chain's CDR3 is CASSPLGNTEAFF. Written as DNA, the CDR3 is TGTGCCAGCAGCCCTCTAGGGAACACTGAAGCTTTCTTT.

V gene TRBV5-1 combines with J gene TRBJ1-4; 9 bases map to TRBD1. Germline CDR1 reads SGHRS; CDR2 reads YFSETQ. The CDR3 consists of 14 residues. Germline trimming cut 4 bases from V and 7 bases from J; bases unmatched to any gene: 5. The CDR3 here is CASSGQGISEKLFF. The CDR3 nucleotides read TGCGCCAGCAGCGGACAGGGGATAAGTGAAAAACTGTTTTTT.

The chain carries TRBV5-4 and TRBJ2-5; D may match TRBD1 or TRBD2 (5 bases each). The CDR3 is 13 residues long. The germline V gene encodes CDR1 SGHNT and CDR2 YYREEE (reference sequence). Trimming shortened V by 4 bases and J by 0 bases, and 7 bases separated the two germline ends. The CDR3 sequence: CASSPGHQETQYF. The CDR3, as DNA: TGTGCCAGCAGCCCGGGACACCAAGAGACCCAGTACTTC.

V is TRBV30 and J is TRBJ1-2; D gene uncertain. Trimming removed 0 bases from V and 4 bases from J, with 12 bases in between. This CDR3 is 14 amino acids long. The germline gives CDR1 GTSNPN, CDR2 SVGIG (reference sequence). The CDR3 DNA follows: TGTGCCTGGAGTGTCCGAGGACGGATCTATGGCTACACCTTC. Protein: CAWSVRGRIYGYTF.

The rearrangement joins TRBV2 to TRBJ1-2; D is perhaps TRBD1 (5 bases). The CDR3 has 12 residues. The germline V gene encodes CDR1 SNHLY and CDR2 FYNNEI. Deletions cut 7 bases from V and 7 bases from J, with 13 bases between. The CDR3 spells CASTLGVPGYTF. The CDR3 DNA follows: TGTGCCAGCACCCTAGGGGTACCTGGCTACACCTTC.

Of note for this clone: This sample includes further DNA sequences coding for the same CDR3. The CDR3 here is CAWSVSENQPQHF. CDR3 nucleotide sequence: TGTGCCTGGAGTGTTAGCGAGAATCAGCCCCAGCATTTT. The rearrangement links TRBV30 to TRBJ1-5; D gene unclear. Germline V gives CDR1 GTSNPN, CDR2 SVGIG (reference sequence). V was pared by 0 bases and J by 4 bases, with 7 bases between. This CDR3 has 13 amino acids. The full variable domain, with the rest looked up from reference TRBV30 and TRBJ1-5, is SQTIHQWPATLVQPVGSPLSLECTVEGTSNPNLYWYRQAAGRGLQLLFYSVGIGQISSEVPQNLSASRPQDRQFILSSKKLLLSDSGFYLCAWSVSENQPQHFGDGTRLSIL.